The rows below give T cell receptor beta chains drawn from one sample of a study of blood T cell repertoires in COVID-19. Sequenced by immunoSEQ multiplex PCR; TCRdb stores in-frame clones only, minus some. The sample gives more than 95,000 clones, roughly 72% of which show up once; about 5.5% is in the top ten. The sequencing sample was made of peripheral blood. These receptors all stem from a man older than 75 with COVID-19, enrolled during active disease. Both conserved end residues are part of each CDR3. The D gene is left open where the match is weak. Clone size is shown for a subset of rows, as once, few, many or a class of expanded clone.

J,V,D,size,DNA,CDR3
TRBJ2-2,TRBV30,-,-,TGTGCCTGGAATTCCGGGACTCATACCGGGGAGCTGTTTTTT,CAWNSGTHTGELFF
TRBJ1-2,TRBV10-1,-,-,TGCGCCAGCAGTGAGTCGGGTCAGGGTGACGGCTACACCTTC,CASSESGQGDGYTF
TRBJ1-1,TRBV5-1,-,once,TGCGCCAGCAGCTTGGGGCAGGTCACTGAAGCTTTCTTT,CASSLGQVTEAFF
TRBJ2-5,TRBV12-3/TRBV12-4,TRBD1,-,TGTGCCAGCAGCCGGGACAGAGAAGAGACCCAGTACTTC,CASSRDREETQYF
TRBJ2-3,TRBV7-9,TRBD2,-,TGTGCCAGCAGCTCGGGACTACACACAGATACGCAGTATTTT,CASSSGLHTDTQYF
TRBJ2-7,TRBV6-2/TRBV6-3,-,-,TGTGCCAGCAGTTTATCGGCACAGGTCATTGGGTCGTGGGGATTC,CASSLSAQVIGSWGF
TRBJ2-3,TRBV2,-,once,TGTGCCAGCAGGGAGGACAGTTTCAGCACAGATACGCAGTATTTT,CASREDSFSTDTQYF
TRBJ1-1,TRBV5-1,-,few,TGCGCCAGCAGCTCACAGGCGAACACTGAAGCTTTCTTT,CASSSQANTEAFF
TRBJ1-6,TRBV28,TRBD1,once,TGTGCCAGCAGTTCGGGACAGGGGGACTTCACCTATAATTCACCCCTCCACTTT,CASSSGQGDFTYNSPLHF
TRBJ1-1,TRBV7-9,TRBD1,-,TGTGCCGGACAACAGGGGGCTTGGACTGAAGCTTTCTTT,CAGQQGAWTEAFF
TRBJ2-1,TRBV19,TRBD2,once,TGTGCCAGTAGTCTTGGACTAGCGGGAGGAGCCTACAATGAGCAGTTCTTC,CASSLGLAGGAYNEQFF
TRBJ2-6,TRBV3-1/TRBV3-2,-,few,TGTGCCAGCAGCCAAGCTCCCAGAAACTCTGGGGCCAACGTCCTGACTTTC,CASSQAPRNSGANVLTF
TRBJ1-1,TRBV19,-,-,TGTGCCAGTATCTACGACGCCGCGGGGACTGAAGCTTTCTTT,CASIYDAAGTEAFF
TRBJ2-7,TRBV28,-,few,TGTGCCAGCGGGAAGGACACCGCCTACGAGCAGTACTTC,CASGKDTAYEQYF
TRBJ1-2,TRBV6-5,-,-,TGTGCCAGCAGTTACTCAAGAGGAACAGGCTACACCTTC,CASSYSRGTGYTF
TRBJ1-4,TRBV5-1,TRBD1,many,TGCGCCAGCAGCTTGGGGGTAACAGGGGTTAATGAAAAACTGTTTTTT,CASSLGVTGVNEKLFF
TRBJ2-7,TRBV13,TRBD2,-,TGTGCCAGCAGCTCGACTAGCGGGAGATACGAGCAGTACTTC,CASSSTSGRYEQYF
TRBJ1-6,TRBV19,-,-,TGTGCCAGTAGTGCTACAGGAAATTCACCCCTCCACTTT,CASSATGNSPLHF
TRBJ2-2,TRBV6-2/TRBV6-3,-,-,TGTGCCAGCAGTCGGTTACTAGCCTCCGGGGAGCTGTTTTTT,CASSRLLASGELFF
TRBJ1-6,TRBV19,-,-,TGTGCCAGTAGACTCGTTGGGGAGAATTCACCCCTCCACTTT,CASRLVGENSPLHF
TRBJ1-2,TRBV7-9,TRBD1,few,TGTGCCAGCAGCGCCGGGACAGGGGACTATGGCTACACCTTC,CASSAGTGDYGYTF
TRBJ1-5,TRBV27,-,-,TGTGCCAGCAGTTTATGGGGAGCGGGGCAGCCCCAGCATTTT,CASSLWGAGQPQHF
TRBJ2-3,TRBV28,TRBD2,once,TGTGCCAGCAGTTTGGCGGGACTAGCGGGAGCAGCGGATACGCAGTATTTT,CASSLAGLAGAADTQYF
TRBJ1-5,TRBV6-1,-,-,TGTGCCAGCAGTGAAGACAGGGCGCCTCAGCCCCAGCATTTT,CASSEDRAPQPQHF
TRBJ2-3,TRBV2,-,-,TGTGCCAGCAGTGAGGTAGCTGTAGATACGCAGTATTTT,CASSEVAVDTQYF
TRBJ2-2,TRBV28,TRBD2,-,TGTGCCAGCAGCCCAGCGGGACCCCGCACCGGGGAGCTGTTTTTT,CASSPAGPRTGELFF
TRBJ2-2,TRBV2,TRBD2,-,TGTGCCAGCAAACTAGCGGATAACACCGGGGAGCTGTTTTTT,CASKLADNTGELFF
TRBJ2-7,TRBV6-5,TRBD1,-,TGTGCCAGCAGTTACTCGCTCACAGGGGCCTACGAGCAGTACTTC,CASSYSLTGAYEQYF
TRBJ2-7,TRBV5-5,TRBD2,few,TGTGCCAGCAGCTTACGGGGAGTAGCGGGAGGAACATACGAGCAGTACTTC,CASSLRGVAGGTYEQYF
TRBJ2-5,TRBV27,TRBD1,few,TGTGCCAGACCACGGGACAGGGCGGCCGAGACCCAGTACTTC,CARPRDRAAETQYF
TRBJ1-2,TRBV7-9,-,-,TGTGCCAGCAGCTCCAGCGTTGAGGGAGAGGCCCCCTATGGCTACACCTTC,CASSSSVEGEAPYGYTF
TRBJ2-3,TRBV28,TRBD1,-,TGTGCCAGCAGTCCTCCGTGGGACAGGGGGGAAGATACGCAGTATTTT,CASSPPWDRGEDTQYF
TRBJ1-5,TRBV7-9,-,-,TGTGCCAGCAGCTTACAGGGGAGCAATCAGCCCCAGCATTTT,CASSLQGSNQPQHF
TRBJ1-5,TRBV15,-,few,TGTGCCACCAGCAGTCGCCGCACAGGCAATCAGCCCCAGCATTTT,CATSSRRTGNQPQHF
TRBJ2-7,TRBV19,-,-,TGTGCCAGTAGTTCGGGGGGCGTGGGTTCCTACGAGCAGTACTTC,CASSSGGVGSYEQYF
TRBJ2-7,TRBV18,TRBD2,-,TGTGCCAGCTCACCGGGAGTAGCGGGAACCTACGAGCAGTACTTC,CASSPGVAGTYEQYF
TRBJ2-1,TRBV3-1/TRBV3-2,TRBD2,once,TGTGCCAGCAGCCAAGATTTCTCTAGCGGAGCCTTCTACAATGAGCAGTTCTTC,CASSQDFSSGAFYNEQFF
TRBJ2-7,TRBV11-3,TRBD1,-,TGTGCCAGCAGCCCCGGGACAGGGGAGAGCTCCTACGAGCAGTACTTC,CASSPGTGESSYEQYF
TRBJ2-7,TRBV10-3,TRBD2,many,TGTGCCATCACCAGAGCGGGAGCCTACGAGCAGTACTTC,CAITRAGAYEQYF
TRBJ2-1,TRBV28,TRBD2,-,TGTGCCAGCAGTCCCTTGCGGGAGGTTAATGAGCAGTTCTTC,CASSPLREVNEQFF
TRBJ1-1,TRBV6-5,-,-,TGTGCCAGCGGAAAAGGGGCGCTGGACACTGAAGCTTTCTTT,CASGKGALDTEAFF
TRBJ2-5,TRBV5-1,TRBD2,once,TGCGCCAGCAGCTTGGGACTAGCGGGAAACCAAGAGACCCAGTACTTC,CASSLGLAGNQETQYF
TRBJ2-1,TRBV6-4,-,-,TGTGCCAGCAGTGAGGAGGCGGCCCCCTACAATGAGCAGTTCTTC,CASSEEAAPYNEQFF
TRBJ2-1,TRBV12-3/TRBV12-4,-,once,TGTGCCAGCACCCTCCTCCTGAATGAGCAGTTCTTC,CASTLLLNEQFF
TRBJ2-1,TRBV6-5,-,-,TGTGCCAGCCACGCGGGTGAGGGCCCCAATGAGCAGTTCTTC,CASHAGEGPNEQFF